One and the same sample provided the 24 T cell receptor beta chains below, sequenced in a study of regulatory T cells in long-lasting Graves disease. Time point denoted: newly diagnosed GD, antithyroid drugs for less than 3 months. PBMC-extracted RNA yielded the TCR library. In building TCR beta libraries, iRepertoire HTBI primers were used together with Arm-PCR of CDR3 regions. TCRdb redid the calling of the multiplex PCR reads with MiXCR, one entry per CDR3 protein. Of about 240,000 distinct CDR3 sequences listed, around 20% are singletons. Sequenced here: peripheral blood mononuclear cells (PBMCs), sampled at new diagnosis, from a patient treated with antithyroid drugs. Source of these receptors: a female donor with Graves disease.

This clonotype was found many times. The V gene is TRBV11-2, the J gene TRBJ2-3; D is possibly TRBD2 (5 bases). Germline CDR1 is SGHAT and CDR2 is FQNNGV. CDR3 length: 13 amino acids. Trimming removed 3 bases from V and 6 bases from J, with 10 bases in between. The CDR3 region has the DNA TGTGCCAGCAGCTTCCTCCCGGGGGATACGCAGTATTTT. It specifies CASSFLPGDTQYF.

This clonotype appeared many times. The CDR3 reads CASSYQTSGQETQYF. In DNA, the CDR3 is TGTGCCAGCAGCTATCAAACTAGCGGGCAAGAGACCCAGTACTTC. The chain is built from TRBV5-4 and TRBJ2-5, with TRBD2 identical over 9 bases. The trim removed 3 bases at V and 2 bases at J, leaving 5 bases unmatched. The germline V gene encodes CDR1 SGHNT and CDR2 YYREEE (reference sequence). The CDR3 runs 15 residues. The full variable domain, in which reference TRBV5-4 and TRBJ2-5 provide the parts outside the CDR3, is ETGVTQSPTHLIKTRGQQVTLRCSSQSGHNTVSWYQQALGQGPQFIFQYYREEENGRGNFPPRFSGLQFPNYSSELNVNALELDDSALYLCASSYQTSGQETQYFGPGTRLLVL.

This clonotype came up a few times. A much larger clone differs from this one at a single base, so this may be a read error. The chain has TRBV20-1 and TRBJ2-7; 9 bases match TRBD2. Germline assignment: CDR1 DFQATT and CDR2 SNEGSKA (reference sequence). Trimming took 5 bases from V and 2 from J; bases not matched to a gene: 4. The CDR3 is 13 residues long. The CDR3 sequence: CSAASGITYEQYF. CDR3 nucleotides: TGCAGTGCTGCTAGCGGGATCACCTACGAGCAGTACTTC.

This clonotype was counted at least ten times. V gene TRBV12-3 or TRBV12-4 combines with J gene TRBJ2-7; 12 bases map to TRBD1. The CDR3 sequence is 16 residues long. Trimming at V came to 5 bases and at J to 2 bases, leaving 7 bases not matched to a gene. The DNA for the CDR3 is TGTGCCAGCAGTGGGTCCGGGACAGGGGGCCCCTACGAGCAGTACTTC. This gives the protein CASSGSGTGGPYEQYF.

This clonotype came up many times. The chain couples TRBV5-5 to TRBJ2-7; D could derive from TRBD1 or TRBD2 (5 bases each). V was trimmed by 3 bases and J by 2 bases, leaving 9 bases between them. The CDR3 spans 13 residues. CDR1 is SGHKS and CDR2 is YYEKEE in the germline V gene (reference sequence). The CDR3 spells CASSSPGPYEQYF. CDR3 coding DNA: TGTGCCAGCAGCTCTCCGGGACCCTACGAGCAGTACTTC.

In its sample, this clonotype was seen a few times. No conserved phenylalanine or tryptophan ends this CDR3, so it is likely a read error. The chain couples TRBV11-3 to TRBJ2-3; 7 bases are shared with TRBD2. The trim removed 0 bases at V and 0 bases at J, leaving 3 bases unmatched. CDR1 SGHNT and CDR2 YENEEA come from the germline V gene. The CDR3 is made up of 16 amino acids. The CDR3 DNA follows: TGTGCCAGCAGCTTAGAGGATAGCGGGAGCACAGATACGCAGTATCTT. It encodes CASSLEDSGSTDTQYL.

There are many counts of this clonotype. This sequence joins TRBV20-1 and TRBJ1-2; no firm D call. The CDR3 is 13 amino acids. Trimming cost V 2 bases and J 6 bases, with 13 bases left between them. CDR1 and CDR2 from the germline V gene are DFQATT and SNEGSKA (reference sequence). The CDR3 nucleotides are TGCAGTGCTAGACCCCCTGTCTGGGATGGCTACACCTTC. This codes for CSARPPVWDGYTF.

The rearrangement uses TRBV5-1 and TRBJ2-7, with a tentative D call TRBD1 (5 bases). V dropped 3 bases and J dropped 5 bases, with 18 bases sitting between them. Germline-derived CDR1 and CDR2 are SGHRS and YFSETQ. This CDR3 comprises 15 residues. In DNA form, the CDR3 reads TGCGCCAGCAGCTACCAGGACATCAGGGTCGACGAGCAGTACTTC. This encodes CASSYQDIRVDEQYF.

In its sample, this clonotype was seen many times. The CDR3 is CASSLRVSNTGELFF. For the CDR3, the DNA is TGTGCCAGCAGCTTGAGGGTTTCGAACACCGGGGAGCTGTTTTTT. The chain couples TRBV7-2 to TRBJ2-2; D possibly corresponds to TRBD2 (5 bases). Per germline, CDR1 SGHTA and CDR2 FQGNSA. The V gene lost 3 bases and the J gene lost 0 bases, with 8 bases spanning the gap. This CDR3 region has 15 residues.

V is TRBV28 and J is TRBJ2-7, with D perhaps matching TRBD1 or TRBD2 (5 bases each). Trimming left V 8 bases short and J 7 bases short, with 21 bases between. This CDR3 is 14 amino acids long. Germline CDR1 MDHEN, CDR2 SYDVKM. CDR3 loop: CASGSSGRRNEQYF. CDR3 DNA: TGTGCCAGCGGCTCTTCGGGGCGACGGAATGAGCAGTACTTC.

This clonotype was recorded at least ten times. This chain links TRBV3-1 with TRBJ2-1; the match to TRBD2 covers 13 bases. This CDR3 is 15 amino acids long. With 4 bases clipped from V and 7 bases from J, the junction kept 4 bases outside the gene matches. CDR1 is LGHDT and CDR2 is YNNKEL in the germline V gene (reference sequence). Here the CDR3 DNA reads TGTGCCAGCAGCCTACTAGCGGGGGGGGTGAATGAGCAGTTCTTC. Amino acids: CASSLLAGGVNEQFF.

This clonotype appeared many times. The chain links TRBV29-1 to TRBJ1-1, with D maybe TRBD1 (5 bases). Between the trimmed V and J ends, which lost 7 bases and 1 base, there was a span of 19 bases. The CDR3 has 15 residues. Germline CDR1 SQVTM, CDR2 ANQGSEA. CDR3: CSGKRTGTANTEAFF. DNA for the CDR3: TGCAGCGGGAAGAGAACCGGGACGGCGAACACTGAAGCTTTCTTT.

This clonotype came up a few times. The chain carries TRBV9 and TRBJ1-1; 8 bases match TRBD1. The V gene's germline CDR1 is SGDLS and CDR2 YYNGEE. V shed 0 bases and J 3 bases; nucleotides not matched to a gene: 4. This CDR3 region has 15 residues. The CDR3 sequence: CASSVVTGGDTEAFF. The CDR3 DNA reads TGTGCCAGCAGCGTAGTTACAGGGGGGGACACTGAAGCTTTCTTT. The whole variable domain, remainder taken from reference TRBV9 and TRBJ1-1, is DSGVTQTPKHLITATGQRVTLRCSPRSGDLSVYWYQQSLDQGLQFLIQYYNGEERAKGNILERFSAQQFPDLHSELNLSSLELGDSALYFCASSVVTGGDTEAFFGQGTRLTVV.

This clonotype has only a few counts. V usage is TRBV12-3 or TRBV12-4 and J usage is TRBJ1-1; maybe TRBD1 (5 bases). CDR3 length: 13 amino acids. V was trimmed by 5 bases and J by 4 bases, leaving 11 bases between them. The CDR3 coding sequence is TGTGCCAGCAGTCGGAAGGGGTCCACTGAAGCTTTCTTT. Translating gives CASSRKGSTEAFF.

This clonotype appeared many times. The CDR3 nucleotides read TGTGCCAGTAGTATAGATCGAGATGGGCTAGCGGGATCCTACGAGCAGTACTTC. Protein product: CASSIDRDGLAGSYEQYF. The chain couples TRBV19 to TRBJ2-7; 9 nucleotides match TRBD2. Looked up from germline, CDR1 is LNHDA and CDR2 is SQIVND (reference sequence). The V segment lost 0 bases and the J segment 1 base; nucleotides outside the gene matches: 10. The CDR3 spans 18 residues.

The chain carries TRBV9 and TRBJ1-1; D may be TRBD1 (5 bases). Germline CDR1 SGDLS, CDR2 YYNGEE. The V end lost 3 bases, the J end lost 1 base, and 10 bases lay between the germline ends. This CDR3 is 14 amino acids long. The CDR3 here is CASSEGTPNTEAFF. The DNA for the CDR3 is TGTGCCAGCAGCGAGGGGACGCCGAACACTGAAGCTTTCTTT. Using reference TRBV9 and TRBJ1-1 for the parts outside the CDR3, the full variable domain is DSGVTQTPKHLITATGQRVTLRCSPRSGDLSVYWYQQSLDQGLQFLIQYYNGEERAKGNILERFSAQQFPDLHSELNLSSLELGDSALYFCASSEGTPNTEAFFGQGTRLTVV.

Concerning this clonotype: One base away lies a much larger clone, so this may be a sequencing read error. The rearrangement joins TRBV20-1 to TRBJ2-3, with 8 positions matching TRBD2. The closer fit of TRBJ2-7 to the DNA end suggests the J call may be wrong. Germline lookup yields CDR1 DFQATT and CDR2 SNEGSKA (reference sequence). The CDR3 totals 15 residues. CDR3 DNA sequence: TGCAGTGCTAGGTCGTGGCTAGCGGGTTCCTACAAGCAGTACTTC. Translated, it gives CSARSWLAGSYKQYF.

This clonotype turned up a few times. This chain connects TRBV7-2 to TRBJ1-5, with D uncertain. Between the trimmed V and J ends, which lost 2 bases and 3 bases, there was a span of 8 bases. CDR3 length: 14 residues. Germline lookup yields CDR1 SGHTA and CDR2 FQGNSA. CDR3 in DNA: TGTGCCAGCAGCTTATACCAAAACAATCAGCCCCAGCATTTT. Protein product: CASSLYQNNQPQHF.

On this clonotype itself: A far more abundant clone sits one base away, making this likely a read error. V usage is TRBV7-9 and J usage is TRBJ2-1; 10 bases are a match to TRBD1. The CDR3 has 15 amino acids. The V segment lost 5 bases and the J segment 7 bases; nucleotides outside the gene matches: 8. Germline V gene data show CDR1 as SEHNR and CDR2 as FQNEAQ (reference sequence). The CDR3 loop reads CASSPAGTGVNEQFF. The CDR3 nucleotides are TGTGCCAGCAGCCCGGCAGGGACAGGGGTTAATGAGCAGTTCTTC.

This clonotype was recorded many times. The chain combines TRBV6-5 with TRBJ2-7, with 8 bases identical to TRBD2. This CDR3 has 16 amino acids. Germline V gives CDR1 MNHEY, CDR2 SVGAGI. V was clipped by 4 bases and J by 2 bases; unmatched bases: 10. The CDR3 nucleotides are TGTGCCAGCAGTTCCATTGGGGTAGCGGGGCCCTACGAGCAGTACTTC. This translates into CASSSIGVAGPYEQYF.

The V and J genes are TRBV20-1 and TRBJ2-1, with TRBD2 matching 9 bases. CDR3 length: 16 amino acids. Looked up from germline, CDR1 is DFQATT and CDR2 is SNEGSKA (reference sequence). V lost 6 bases, J lost 7 bases, and 16 bases stayed unmatched. CDR3 nucleotide sequence: TGCAGTGCCAGCAGCACCCGCGGGGGGGGGTGGAATGAGCAGTTCTTC. It codes for CSASSTRGGGWNEQFF.

This clonotype was detected many times. The rearrangement uses TRBV20-1 and TRBJ1-1; the D gene is possibly TRBD1 (5 bases). This CDR3 region has 14 residues. V shed 6 bases and J shed 6 bases, with 20 bases lying between them. The germline V gene encodes CDR1 DFQATT and CDR2 SNEGSKA (reference sequence). CDR3 loop: CSAPGGGFGSEAFF. Here the CDR3 DNA reads TGCAGTGCCCCCGGGGGAGGATTCGGGTCTGAAGCTTTCTTT.

This clonotype has a handful of counts. This chain joins TRBV7-2 and TRBJ1-2, with D perhaps TRBD1 (5 bases). Germline assignment: CDR1 SGHTA and CDR2 FQGNSA. V was trimmed by 6 bases and J by 8 bases, leaving 16 bases between them. The CDR3 runs 13 residues. The CDR3 is CASRARGGKGYTF. CDR3 DNA sequence: TGTGCCAGCAGAGCACGGGGCGGAAAAGGCTACACCTTC.

This clonotype was seen ten or more times. This chain connects TRBV28 to TRBJ2-7; D tentatively reads TRBD1 or TRBD2 (5 bases each). The ends were cut back, 6 bases at V and 4 bases at J, with 13 bases in the middle. Germline CDR1 and CDR2: MDHEN and SYDVKM. The CDR3 has 13 residues. The CDR3: CASRGRDLYEQYF. In DNA form, the CDR3 reads TGTGCCAGCAGGGGCCGGGACCTTTACGAGCAGTACTTC.